The 29 T cell receptor beta chains below all came from one sample that was sequenced in a study of human T cells and chemical hapten exposure. TCRdb fed the RACE reads into MiXCR, producing one record per CDR3 protein. Found here are roughly 150,000 distinct CDR3 sequences, 25% to 30% of them singletons; the top ten hold roughly 2.2%. Indicated time point: patch test 3, about 24 weeks after DPC sensitization. The treatment denotes: therapeutic diphenylcyclopropenone sensitization with weekly scalp DPC. The material was whole blood, obtained in connection with sensitization to the hapten diphenylcyclopropenone (DPC). These receptors were obtained from a woman in her late teens or twenties with alopecia areata. Some clones in this sample may be carry-over from other donors' samples.

This clonotype has just a few counts. The chain has TRBV6-6 and TRBJ1-5, with D maybe TRBD1 (6 bases). V lost 4 bases to trimming and J lost 6 bases, with 7 bases between them. The CDR3 is made up of 12 amino acids. Per the germline V gene, CDR1 is MNHNY and CDR2 is SVGAGI (reference sequence). The CDR3 loop reads CASSSGVQPQHF. The CDR3 coding sequence is TGTGCCAGCAGTTCAGGGGTTCAGCCCCAGCATTTT.

This rearrangement joins TRBV2 to TRBJ2-2; D may be TRBD2 (7 bases). Germline loops: CDR1 SNHLY, CDR2 FYNNEI. The CDR3 is made up of 14 amino acids. The V end lost 6 bases, the J end lost 6 bases, and 14 bases lay between the germline ends. As DNA, the CDR3 is TGTGCCAGCAGAGGGGGGGGCTCGCCCGGGGAGCTGTTTTTT. Translating gives CASRGGGSPGELFF.

The V call is TRBV27, the J call TRBJ1-6; D not resolved. CDR1 and CDR2 (germline): MNHEY, SMNVEV (reference sequence). Trimming left V 8 bases short and J 10 bases short, with 9 bases between. The CDR3 has 11 amino acids. The CDR3 DNA reads as TGTGCCAGCGGGGTGCGGTCACCCCTCCACTTT. Encoded protein: CASGVRSPLHF.

The V and J genes are TRBV4-3 and TRBJ2-1; D unresolved. The CDR3 is 13 amino acids. V lost 1 base and J 9 bases, leaving 10 bases between the germline ends. Germline CDR1 LGHNA, CDR2 YSLEER. CDR3 bases: TGCGCCAGCAGCCAAGGTTTACATGGTGAGCAGTTCTTC. Its protein is CASSQGLHGEQFF.

This clonotype appeared a few times. The CDR3 region has the DNA TGTGCCAGCAGCTCCGGACTAGCGTTCGACGAGCAGTACTTC. Amino acids: CASSSGLAFDEQYF. This chain joins TRBV7-2 and TRBJ2-7; 9 bases line up with TRBD2. CDR1 is SGHTA and CDR2 is FQGNSA in the germline V gene. The V segment lost 4 bases and the J segment 5 bases; nucleotides outside the gene matches: 6. CDR3 length equals 14 residues.

In its sample, this clonotype was seen a few times. The rearrangement links TRBV11-2 to TRBJ1-1; weak D call: TRBD1 (6 bases). The CDR3 contains 15 residues. With 4 bases removed from V and 0 bases from J, the gap between germline ends came to 12 bases. In germline, CDR1 is SGHAT, CDR2 FQNNGV. CDR3 in DNA: TGTGCCAGCAGCTCTCTGGGGGGGCTGAACACTGAAGCTTTCTTT. Protein product: CASSSLGGLNTEAFF.

The chain joins TRBV24-1 to TRBJ2-1; D assignment may be TRBD1 or TRBD2 (5 bases each). The CDR3 runs to 17 residues. The V and J ends lost 3 bases and 0 bases respectively, with 14 bases between them. Germline-derived CDR1 and CDR2 are KGHDR and SFDVKD. CDR3 in amino acids: CATSDPIGTNSYNEQFF. The CDR3 DNA reads TGTGCCACCAGTGATCCAATAGGGACCAACTCCTACAATGAGCAGTTCTTC.

This rearrangement joins TRBV15 to TRBJ1-5; TRBD1 agrees at 12 bases. V dropped 0 bases and J dropped 2; count of bases not matched to a gene: 8. Germline assignment: CDR1 LNHNV and CDR2 YYDKDF (reference sequence). The CDR3 loop spans 19 amino acids. DNA of the CDR3: TGTGCCACCAGCAGAGAATCCCCGGGACAGGGGGCTGGCAATCAGCCCCAGCATTTT. It codes for CATSRESPGQGAGNQPQHF.

Written as DNA, the CDR3 is TGTGCCAGCAGTCCGGGAGGGTTCGATGGCTACACCTTC. This translates into CASSPGGFDGYTF. The V call is TRBV27, the J call TRBJ1-2; D gene ambiguous. This CDR3 is built from 13 residues. Trimming removed 5 bases from V and 6 bases from J, with 13 bases in between. Germline V gene data show CDR1 as MNHEY and CDR2 as SMNVEV (reference sequence).

This clonotype was seen a few times. This chain links TRBV7-3 with TRBJ2-2; D unclear. Trimming removed 7 bases from V and 4 bases from J, with 13 bases in between. This CDR3 comprises 14 residues. In germline, CDR1 is SGHTA, CDR2 FQGTGA. The CDR3 nucleotides read TGTGCCAGCACCCTCGCCACGGCCACCGGGGAGCTGTTTTTT. This encodes CASTLATATGELFF.

Ten or more counts support this clonotype. The chain has TRBV14 and TRBJ2-1, with TRBD2 identical over 7 bases. CDR1 is SGHDN, CDR2 FVKESK, per germline. This CDR3 has 16 amino acids. V was pared by 2 bases and J by 3 bases, with 7 bases of the junction left unmatched. The chain's CDR3 is CASSQSRSGLYNEQFF. The CDR3 region has the DNA TGTGCCAGCAGCCAATCTCGTAGCGGGCTCTACAATGAGCAGTTCTTC.

This clonotype was found many times. V usage is TRBV29-1 and J usage is TRBJ2-5; D not resolved. The CDR3 loop spans 12 amino acids. Germline V gene sequence: CDR1 SQVTM, CDR2 ANQGSEA. V was cut by 4 bases and J by 2 bases, with 8 bases left in between. As DNA, the CDR3 is TGCAGCGTTGGGCCAGGACAAGAGACCCAGTACTTC. Protein sequence: CSVGPGQETQYF. Complete variable domain (other parts from reference TRBV29-1 and TRBJ2-5): SAVISQKPSRDICQRGTSLTIQCQVDSQVTMMFWYRQQPGQSLTLIATANQGSEATYESGFVIDKFPISRPNLTFSTLTVSNMSPEDSSIYLCSVGPGQETQYFGPGTRLLVL.

CDR3 in DNA: TGTGCCAGCAGCTCGGGAACGGGAGTCGAGGAAGAGACCCAGTACTTC. Translation gives CASSSGTGVEEETQYF. The V and J genes are TRBV7-8 and TRBJ2-5, with a possible D match to TRBD2 (6 bases). Germline CDR1 is SGHVS and CDR2 is FQNEAQ. The length of the CDR3 is 16 residues. V was trimmed by 4 bases and J by 3 bases, leaving 18 bases between them. Using reference TRBV7-8 and TRBJ2-5 for the parts outside the CDR3, the full variable domain is GAGVSQSPRYKVAKRGQDVALRCDPISGHVSLFWYQQALGQGPEFLTYFQNEAQLDKSGLPSDRFFAERPEGSVSTLKIQRTQQEDSAVYLCASSSGTGVEEETQYFGPGTRLLVL.

This clonotype was recorded at least ten times. The chain couples TRBV6-5 to TRBJ1-5; TRBD1 matches at 10 bases. The V gene end was trimmed by 5 bases and the J gene end by 2 bases; junction bases not matched to a gene: 0. The germline V gene has CDR1 MNHEY and CDR2 SVGAGI. The CDR3 length is 14 residues. The chain's CDR3 is CASSGQGGNQPQHF. The CDR3 region has the DNA TGTGCCAGCAGTGGACAGGGGGGCAATCAGCCCCAGCATTTT.

The rearrangement joins TRBV10-3 to TRBJ1-4, with D perhaps TRBD1 (5 bases). Germline loops: CDR1 ENHRY, CDR2 SYGVKD. The CDR3 spans 15 residues. Trimming removed 0 bases from V and 7 bases from J, with 12 bases in between. CDR3 bases: TGTGCCATCAGTGAGTCGCCTGGGACTGGTGAAAAACTGTTTTTT. It is translated as CAISESPGTGEKLFF.

This clonotype was detected a few times. The rearrangement links TRBV28 to TRBJ2-5; 11 nucleotides align to TRBD1. The CDR3 is made up of 14 amino acids. Trimming took 6 bases from V and 5 from J; bases not matched to a gene: 5. CDR1 is MDHEN and CDR2 is SYDVKM in the germline V gene. CDR3 DNA sequence: TGTGCCAGCAGGTGGACAGGGGGCGGCGAGACCCAGTACTTC. Encoded protein: CASRWTGGGETQYF.

The V and J genes are TRBV4-3 and TRBJ2-3; D is possibly TRBD2 (6 bases). Trimming stripped 4 bases from V and 4 bases from J, with 12 bases between. The CDR3 extends over 14 amino acids. Germline V gene lookup returns CDR1 LGHNA and CDR2 YSLEER. The chain's CDR3 is CASSLGTGPDTQYF. The DNA of the CDR3 is TGCGCCAGCAGCCTTGGGACTGGTCCAGATACGCAGTATTTT.

The chain links TRBV4-1 to TRBJ2-1, with 12 nucleotides matching TRBD2. Germline lookup yields CDR1 MGHRA and CDR2 YSYEKL. The CDR3 covers 14 residues. Losses at the gene ends were 2 bases for V and 8 bases for J; bases not matched to a gene: 1. CDR3 nucleotides: TGCGCCAGCAGCCAACGACTAGCGGGAGATGAGCAGTTCTTC. Its protein product is CASSQRLAGDEQFF.

This clonotype was seen only once. V usage is TRBV24-1 and J usage is TRBJ1-5; D might be TRBD1 (6 bases). Germline V lookup: CDR1 KGHDR, CDR2 SFDVKD. There are 15 residues in the CDR3. Trimming left V 7 bases short and J 4 bases short, with 16 bases between. CDR3 coding DNA: TGTGCCACCAGGGAAGGACAGCGGGGGAATCAGCCCCAGCATTTT. The encoded protein is CATREGQRGNQPQHF.

There are a few counts of this clonotype. The chain joins TRBV20-1 to TRBJ2-7; D is possibly TRBD1 or TRBD2 (5 bases each). Germline CDR1 reads DFQATT; CDR2 reads SNEGSKA (reference sequence). The CDR3 loop spans 11 amino acids. V was cut by 3 bases and J by 7 bases, with 10 bases left in between. The CDR3 nucleotides are TGCAGTGCTAGGATCAGGGAGGAGCAGTACTTC. As protein: CSARIREEQYF.

The rearrangement links TRBV20-1 to TRBJ1-4; possible D gene TRBD1, 5 bases. Deletions cut 3 bases from V and 8 bases from J, with 10 bases between. Germline CDR1 and CDR2: DFQATT and SNEGSKA (reference sequence). The CDR3 is 12 amino acids. CDR3 sequence (DNA): TGCAGTGCTAGCAGGGCTGGAGAAAAACTGTTTTTT. This codes for CSASRAGEKLFF.

The V and J genes are TRBV20-1 and TRBJ2-1, with D uncertain. CDR1 DFQATT and CDR2 SNEGSKA come from the germline V gene (reference sequence). This CDR3 region has 13 residues. The V gene lost 5 bases and the J gene lost 3 bases, with 11 bases spanning the gap. Here the CDR3 DNA reads TGCAGTGCTCCTACTATCATCTACAATGAGCAGTTCTTC. It encodes CSAPTIIYNEQFF.

The V call is TRBV9, the J call TRBJ1-5; D not resolved. Trimming stripped 0 bases from V and 0 bases from J, with 4 bases between. The CDR3 runs 14 residues. Per germline, CDR1 SGDLS and CDR2 YYNGEE. CDR3 in amino acids: CASSVGGSNQPQHF. The CDR3 DNA reads as TGTGCCAGCAGCGTAGGGGGTAGCAATCAGCCCCAGCATTTT. Supplemented by reference TRBV9 and TRBJ1-5, the full variable domain reads DSGVTQTPKHLITATGQRVTLRCSPRSGDLSVYWYQQSLDQGLQFLIQYYNGEERAKGNILERFSAQQFPDLHSELNLSSLELGDSALYFCASSVGGSNQPQHFGDGTRLSIL.

This clonotype was counted at least ten times. CDR3 coding DNA: TGCGCCAGCAGCGGGCGGGGGAGCTCCTACGAGCAGTACTTC. Its translation: CASSGRGSSYEQYF. The chain joins TRBV4-1 to TRBJ2-7, with 7 bases matching TRBD2. The CDR3 consists of 14 residues. V was pared by 5 bases and J by 0 bases, with 4 bases of the junction left unmatched. Germline V gene sequence: CDR1 MGHRA, CDR2 YSYEKL.

This chain links TRBV6-5 with TRBJ2-3; 13 bases are shared with TRBD2. The CDR3 sequence is 17 residues long. Looked up from germline, CDR1 is MNHEY and CDR2 is SVGAGI. V lost 0 bases and J lost 7; bases outside the gene matches: 7. CDR3 in amino acids: CASSYSGTSGTMYTQYF. CDR3 nucleotides: TGTGCCAGCAGTTACTCCGGGACTAGCGGGACCATGTATACGCAGTATTTT.

This clonotype came up a few times. This rearrangement joins TRBV9 to TRBJ2-7; D gene ambiguous. CDR3 length: 13 residues. Germline V gene data show CDR1 as SGDLS and CDR2 as YYNGEE. V was cut by 3 bases and J by 4 bases, with 11 bases left in between. The CDR3 DNA is TGTGCCAGCAGCGCCCAGCCAAGATACGAGCAGTACTTC. Amino acids: CASSAQPRYEQYF.

The chain joins TRBV4-3 to TRBJ1-6, with TRBD1 as a possible D gene (5 bases). Germline V CDR1 and CDR2: LGHNA, YSLEER. The CDR3 sequence is 19 residues long. Trimming stripped 4 bases from V and 0 bases from J, with 19 bases between. This chain's CDR3 is CASSPGTDALSSYNSPLHF. The CDR3 region has the DNA TGCGCCAGCAGCCCCGGGACCGACGCGCTAAGCTCCTATAATTCACCCCTCCACTTT.

This clonotype was counted a few times. The CDR3 DNA sequence: TGTGCCAGCAGCTTCGGCACTGAAGCTTTCTTT. Its translation: CASSFGTEAFF. The chain is built from TRBV7-2 and TRBJ1-1, with unresolved D. The length of the CDR3 is 11 residues. CDR1 SGHTA and CDR2 FQGNSA come from the germline V gene. V was cut by 3 bases and J by 4 bases, with 3 bases left in between.

This rearrangement joins TRBV7-2 to TRBJ2-3; perhaps TRBD1 as D (5 bases). From germline, CDR1 is SGHTA and CDR2 FQGNSA. The CDR3 contains 13 residues. The V gene lost 7 bases and the J gene lost 4 bases, with 12 bases spanning the gap. The CDR3 here is CASTVGLADTQYF. As DNA, the CDR3 is TGTGCCAGCACAGTGGGGCTGGCAGATACGCAGTATTTT.